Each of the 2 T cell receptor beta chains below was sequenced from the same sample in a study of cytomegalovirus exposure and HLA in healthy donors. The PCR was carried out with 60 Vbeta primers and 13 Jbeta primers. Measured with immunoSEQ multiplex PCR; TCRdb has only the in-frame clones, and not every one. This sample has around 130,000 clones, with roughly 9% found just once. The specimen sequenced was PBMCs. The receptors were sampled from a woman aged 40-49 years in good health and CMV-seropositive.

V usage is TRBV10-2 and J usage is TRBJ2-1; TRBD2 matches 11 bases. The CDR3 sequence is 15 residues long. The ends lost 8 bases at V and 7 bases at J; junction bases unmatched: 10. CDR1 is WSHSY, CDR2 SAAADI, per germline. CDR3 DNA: TGCGCCAGCGGCTATAGCGGGGGGGGTGGAAATGAGCAGTTCTTC. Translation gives CASGYSGGGGNEQFF.

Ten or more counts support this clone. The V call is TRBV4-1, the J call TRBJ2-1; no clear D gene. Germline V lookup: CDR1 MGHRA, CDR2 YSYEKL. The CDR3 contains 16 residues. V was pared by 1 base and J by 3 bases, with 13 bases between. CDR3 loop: CASSQVRLLIYNEQFF. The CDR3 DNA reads TGCGCCAGCAGCCAAGTGAGGCTCCTTATCTACAATGAGCAGTTCTTC.